Listed here are 6 T cell receptor beta chains from one sample, sequenced in a study of human T cells and chemical hapten exposure. Time point in this sample: pre-sensitization, week 0. Treatment meaning: therapeutic diphenylcyclopropenone sensitization with weekly scalp DPC. TCRdb processed the RACE reads anew with MiXCR; each CDR3 protein has one entry. The sample contains fewer than 300,000 distinct CDR3 sequences, about 7.7% of which appear only once. The specimen was whole blood, collected in connection with sensitization to the hapten diphenylcyclopropenone (DPC). The receptor source for this set is a man younger than 30 with alopecia areata. Some clones in this sample may be carry-over from other donors' samples.

This clonotype was detected only a few times. V usage is TRBV29-1 and J usage is TRBJ2-2, with TRBD1 identical over 8 bases. With V trimmed by 5 bases and J by 0 bases, 14 bases remained unmatched. The CDR3 is 18 amino acids. Per germline, CDR1 SQVTM and CDR2 ANQGSEA. The CDR3 protein is CSVTRDRLTLSNTGELFF. The CDR3 DNA is TGCAGCGTTACCCGGGACAGGCTCACTCTTTCGAACACCGGGGAGCTGTTTTTT.

This clonotype was counted ten times or more. CDR3 coding DNA: TGCAGTGCTCCGGGACAGGGTCCCTATGGCTACACCTTC. Translation gives CSAPGQGPYGYTF. J is TRBJ1-2 and V is TRBV20-1; 9 nucleotides match TRBD1. This CDR3 has 13 amino acids. V was clipped by 5 bases and J by 4 bases; unmatched bases: 5. Germline assignment: CDR1 DFQATT and CDR2 SNEGSKA (reference sequence).

This clonotype was detected only a few times. The chain couples TRBV5-1 to TRBJ2-4, with 8 positions matching TRBD1. V shed 4 bases and J 0 bases; nucleotides not matched to a gene: 15. Germline CDR1 reads SGHRS; CDR2 reads YFSETQ. This CDR3 is 19 amino acids long. DNA of the CDR3: TGCGCCAGCAGCCCTGGGCCAGGGGGCGCCCCATTAGCCAAAAACATTCAGTACTTC. This encodes CASSPGPGGAPLAKNIQYF.

V usage is TRBV18 and J usage is TRBJ2-7; D not resolved. The V end was cut by 3 bases, the J end by 3 bases, with 15 bases between. Germline V gene data show CDR1 as KGHSH and CDR2 as LQKENI. The CDR3 consists of 15 residues. The CDR3 DNA reads TGTGCCAGCTCACCCGGGCCAATAACGAACTACGAGCAGTACGTC. Protein product: CASSPGPITNYEQYV.

In this sample, this clonotype turned up a few times. V gene TRBV18 combines with J gene TRBJ2-2; the D gene is possibly TRBD2 (7 bases). The CDR3 contains 19 residues. The V gene's germline CDR1 is KGHSH and CDR2 LQKENI. The V end lost 0 bases, the J end lost 1 base, and 18 bases lay between the germline ends. CDR3 protein: CASSPPGTLARMNTGELFF. The CDR3 nucleotides are TGTGCCAGCTCACCACCGGGGACACTAGCGCGTATGAACACCGGGGAGCTGTTTTTT.

This clonotype was observed a handful of times. The chain links TRBV7-9 to TRBJ2-1; the match to TRBD2 covers 9 bases. Germline assignment: CDR1 SEHNR and CDR2 FQNEAQ (reference sequence). CDR3 length: 15 residues. Trimming cost V 5 bases and J 6 bases; bases outside gene matches: 8. CDR3 amino acids: CASSISGGISNEQFF. The CDR3 nucleotides are TGTGCCAGCAGCATCAGCGGGGGGATCAGCAATGAGCAGTTCTTC.